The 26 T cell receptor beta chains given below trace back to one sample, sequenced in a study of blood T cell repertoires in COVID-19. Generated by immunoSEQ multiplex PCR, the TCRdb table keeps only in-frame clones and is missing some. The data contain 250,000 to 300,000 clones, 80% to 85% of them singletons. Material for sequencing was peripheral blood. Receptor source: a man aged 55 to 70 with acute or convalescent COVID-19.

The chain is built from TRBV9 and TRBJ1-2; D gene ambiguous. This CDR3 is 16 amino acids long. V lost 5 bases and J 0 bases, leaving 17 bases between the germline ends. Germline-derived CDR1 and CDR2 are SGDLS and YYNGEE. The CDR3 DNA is TGTGCCAGCAGGGGAGAAATAGGGCGGTCTAACTATGGCTACACCTTC. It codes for CASRGEIGRSNYGYTF.

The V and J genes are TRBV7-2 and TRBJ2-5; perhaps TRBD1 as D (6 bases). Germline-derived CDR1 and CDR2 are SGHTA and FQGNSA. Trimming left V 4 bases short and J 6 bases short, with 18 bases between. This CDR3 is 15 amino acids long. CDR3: CASSSQETGWKTQYF. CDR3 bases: TGTGCCAGCAGCTCCCAGGAAACAGGGTGGAAGACCCAGTACTTC.

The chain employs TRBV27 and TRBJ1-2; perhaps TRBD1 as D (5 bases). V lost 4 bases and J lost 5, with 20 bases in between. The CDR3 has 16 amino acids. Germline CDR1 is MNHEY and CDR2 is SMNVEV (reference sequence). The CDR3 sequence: CASSSFRAGLSYGYTF. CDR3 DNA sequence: TGTGCCAGCAGTTCATTTCGGGCAGGGCTTTCGTATGGCTACACCTTC.

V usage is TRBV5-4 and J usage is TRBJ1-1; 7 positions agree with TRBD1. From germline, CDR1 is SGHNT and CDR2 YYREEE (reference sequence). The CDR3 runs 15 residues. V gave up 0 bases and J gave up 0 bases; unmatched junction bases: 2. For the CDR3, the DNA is TGTGCCAGCAGCTTGGCCGGGACAGTGAACACTGAAGCTTTCTTT. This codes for CASSLAGTVNTEAFF.

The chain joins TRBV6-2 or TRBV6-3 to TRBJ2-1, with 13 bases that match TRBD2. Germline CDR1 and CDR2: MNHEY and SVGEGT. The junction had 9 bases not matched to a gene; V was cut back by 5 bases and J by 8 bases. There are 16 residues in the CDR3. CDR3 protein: CASSQLLAGGRHEQFF. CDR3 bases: TGTGCCAGCAGTCAATTACTAGCGGGGGGGCGGCATGAGCAGTTCTTC.

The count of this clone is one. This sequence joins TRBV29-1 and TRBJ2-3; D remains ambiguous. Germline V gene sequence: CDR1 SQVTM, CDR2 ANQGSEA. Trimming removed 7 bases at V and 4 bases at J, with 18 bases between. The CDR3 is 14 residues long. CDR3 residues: CSALPLGSPDTQYF. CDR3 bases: TGCAGCGCCCTTCCACTGGGTAGCCCAGATACGCAGTATTTT.

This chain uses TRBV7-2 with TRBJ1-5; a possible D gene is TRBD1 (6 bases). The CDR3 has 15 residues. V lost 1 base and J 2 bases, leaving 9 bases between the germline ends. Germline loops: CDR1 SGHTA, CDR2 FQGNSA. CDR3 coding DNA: TGTGCCAGCAGCTTAGGCACAGGGCGCAATCAGCCCCAGCATTTT. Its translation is CASSLGTGRNQPQHF. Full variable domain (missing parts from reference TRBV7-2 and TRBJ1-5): GAGVSQSPSNKVTEKGKDVELRCDPISGHTALYWYRQSLGQGLEFLIYFQGNSAPDKSGLPSDRFSAERTGGSVSTLTIQRTQQEDSAVYLCASSLGTGRNQPQHFGDGTRLSIL.

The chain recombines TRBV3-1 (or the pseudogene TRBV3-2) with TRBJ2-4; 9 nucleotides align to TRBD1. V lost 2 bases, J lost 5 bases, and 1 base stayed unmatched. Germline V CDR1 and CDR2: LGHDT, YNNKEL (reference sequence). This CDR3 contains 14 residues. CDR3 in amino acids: CASSQWDRENIQYF. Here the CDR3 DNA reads TGTGCCAGCAGCCAATGGGACAGGGAAAACATTCAGTACTTC.

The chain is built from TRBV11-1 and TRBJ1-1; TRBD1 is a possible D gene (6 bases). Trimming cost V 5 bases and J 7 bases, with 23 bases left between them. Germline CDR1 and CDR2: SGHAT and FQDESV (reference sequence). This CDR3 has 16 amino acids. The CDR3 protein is CASSQRDFGGYIEAFF. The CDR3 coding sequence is TGTGCCAGCAGCCAGCGTGATTTTGGGGGCTATATTGAAGCTTTCTTT.

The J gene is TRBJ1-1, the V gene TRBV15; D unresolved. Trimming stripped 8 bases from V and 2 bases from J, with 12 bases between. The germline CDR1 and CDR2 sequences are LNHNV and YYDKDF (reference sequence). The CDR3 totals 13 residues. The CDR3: CATRLRRNTEAFF. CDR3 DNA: TGTGCCACCCGACTCAGACGTAACACTGAAGCTTTCTTT.

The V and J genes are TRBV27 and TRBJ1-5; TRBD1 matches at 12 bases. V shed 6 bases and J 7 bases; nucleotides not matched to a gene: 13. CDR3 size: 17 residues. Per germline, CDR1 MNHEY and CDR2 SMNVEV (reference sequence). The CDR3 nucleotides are TGTGCCAGCAGCCGCGGGTTCGGGACAGGGGGCCGCCAGCCCCAGCATTTT. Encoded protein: CASSRGFGTGGRQPQHF.

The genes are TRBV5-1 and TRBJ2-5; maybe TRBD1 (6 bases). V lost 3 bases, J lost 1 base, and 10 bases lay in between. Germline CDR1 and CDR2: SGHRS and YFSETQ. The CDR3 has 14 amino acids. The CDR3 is CASSSGQTQETQYF. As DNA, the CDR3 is TGCGCCAGCAGCTCCGGACAGACCCAAGAGACCCAGTACTTC.

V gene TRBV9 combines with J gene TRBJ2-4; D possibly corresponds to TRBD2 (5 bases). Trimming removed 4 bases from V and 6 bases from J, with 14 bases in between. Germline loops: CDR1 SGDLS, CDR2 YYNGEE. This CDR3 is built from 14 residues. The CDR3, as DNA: TGTGCCAGCAGCCCCGGAAGCGAGGGAAACATTCAGTACTTC. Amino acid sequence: CASSPGSEGNIQYF.

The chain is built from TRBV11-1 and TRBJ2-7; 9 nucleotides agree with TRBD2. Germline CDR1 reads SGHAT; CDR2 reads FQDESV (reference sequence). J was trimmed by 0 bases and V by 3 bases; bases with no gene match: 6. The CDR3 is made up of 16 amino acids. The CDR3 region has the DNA TGTGCCAGCAGCTTCTTAGCGGGAGCCGACTCCTACGAGCAGTACTTC. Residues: CASSFLAGADSYEQYF.

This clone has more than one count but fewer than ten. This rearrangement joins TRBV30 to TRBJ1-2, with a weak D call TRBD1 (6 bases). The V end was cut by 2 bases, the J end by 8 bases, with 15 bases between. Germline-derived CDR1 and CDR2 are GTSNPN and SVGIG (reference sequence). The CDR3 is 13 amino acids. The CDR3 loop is CAWSTGTLEGYTF. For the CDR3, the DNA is TGTGCCTGGAGTACCGGGACACTAGAAGGCTACACCTTC.

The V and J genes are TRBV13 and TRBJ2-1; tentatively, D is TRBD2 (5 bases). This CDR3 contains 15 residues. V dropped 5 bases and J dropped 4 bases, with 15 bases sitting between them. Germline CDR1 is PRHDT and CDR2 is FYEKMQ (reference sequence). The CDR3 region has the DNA TGTGCCAGCAGCCCAATTAGCGATCGTTACAATGAGCAGTTCTTC. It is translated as CASSPISDRYNEQFF. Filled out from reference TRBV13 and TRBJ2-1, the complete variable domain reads AAGVIQSPRHLIKEKRETATLKCYPIPRHDTVYWYQQGPGQDPQFLISFYEKMQSDKGSIPDRFSAQQFSDYHSELNMSSLELGDSALYFCASSPISDRYNEQFFGPGTRLTVL.

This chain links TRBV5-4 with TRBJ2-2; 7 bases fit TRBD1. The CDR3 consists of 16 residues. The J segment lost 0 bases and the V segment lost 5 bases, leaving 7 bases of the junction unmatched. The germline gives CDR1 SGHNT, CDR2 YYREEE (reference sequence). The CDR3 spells CASRSAGTANTGELFF. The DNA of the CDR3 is TGTGCCAGCAGATCTGCCGGGACAGCGAACACCGGGGAGCTGTTTTTT.

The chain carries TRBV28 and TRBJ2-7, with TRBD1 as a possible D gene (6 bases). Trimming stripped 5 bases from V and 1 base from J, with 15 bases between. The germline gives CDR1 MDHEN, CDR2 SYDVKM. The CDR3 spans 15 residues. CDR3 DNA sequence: TGTGCCAGCAGTGCCCCTTCCAGGGGATCCTACGAGCAGTACTTC. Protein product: CASSAPSRGSYEQYF.

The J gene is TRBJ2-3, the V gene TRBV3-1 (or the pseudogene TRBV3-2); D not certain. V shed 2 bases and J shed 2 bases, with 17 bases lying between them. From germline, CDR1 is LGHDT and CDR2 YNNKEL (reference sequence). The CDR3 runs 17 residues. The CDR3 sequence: CASSQRLLVRNTDTQYF. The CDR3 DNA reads TGTGCCAGCAGCCAACGCCTCCTTGTTAGAAACACAGATACGCAGTATTTT.

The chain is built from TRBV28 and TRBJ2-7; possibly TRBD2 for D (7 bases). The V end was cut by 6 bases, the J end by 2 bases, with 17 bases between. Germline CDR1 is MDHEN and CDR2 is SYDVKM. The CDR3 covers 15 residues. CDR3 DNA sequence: TGTGCCAGCAGATTGACCGGGGGGCCACCCTACGAGCAGTACTTC. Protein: CASRLTGGPPYEQYF.

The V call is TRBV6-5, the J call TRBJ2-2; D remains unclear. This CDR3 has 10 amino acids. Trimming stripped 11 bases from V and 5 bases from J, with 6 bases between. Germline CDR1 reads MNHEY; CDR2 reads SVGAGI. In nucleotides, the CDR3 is TGTGCCGTCCAGACCGGGGAGCTGTTTTTT. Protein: CAVQTGELFF.

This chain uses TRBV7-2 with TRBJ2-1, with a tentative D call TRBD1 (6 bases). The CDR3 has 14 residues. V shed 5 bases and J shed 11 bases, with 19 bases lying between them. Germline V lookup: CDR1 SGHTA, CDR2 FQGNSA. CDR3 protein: CASSPGHSSSQQFF. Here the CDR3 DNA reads TGTGCCAGCAGCCCGGGACATTCATCTAGTCAGCAGTTCTTC.

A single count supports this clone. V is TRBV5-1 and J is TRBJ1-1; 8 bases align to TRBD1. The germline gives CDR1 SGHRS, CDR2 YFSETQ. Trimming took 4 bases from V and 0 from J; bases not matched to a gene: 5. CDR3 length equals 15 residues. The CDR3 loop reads CASSGRTGMNTEAFF. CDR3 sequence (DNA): TGCGCCAGCAGCGGAAGGACAGGGATGAACACTGAAGCTTTCTTT.

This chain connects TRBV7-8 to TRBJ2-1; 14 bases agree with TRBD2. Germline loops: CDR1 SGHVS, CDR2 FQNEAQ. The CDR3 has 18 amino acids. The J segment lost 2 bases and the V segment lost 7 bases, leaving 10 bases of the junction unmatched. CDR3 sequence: CASTQGTSGGQTYNEQFF. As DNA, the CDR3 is TGTGCCAGCACCCAGGGGACTAGCGGGGGCCAAACCTACAATGAGCAGTTCTTC.

As DNA, the CDR3 is TGTGCCAGCAGCCCTCACCGGGTGGGACTAGCGGGGAGCACAGATACGCAGTATTTT. Translating gives CASSPHRVGLAGSTDTQYF. The chain links TRBV21-1 to TRBJ2-3; the listed D gene, TRBD2, was not tested against the DNA. TRBV21-1 is designated a pseudogene. The CDR3 consists of 19 residues.

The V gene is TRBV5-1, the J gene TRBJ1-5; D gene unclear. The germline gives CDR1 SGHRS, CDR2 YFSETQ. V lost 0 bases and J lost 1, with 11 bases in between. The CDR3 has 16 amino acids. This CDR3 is CASSLGWGGSNQPQHF. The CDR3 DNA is TGCGCCAGCAGCTTGGGATGGGGAGGAAGCAATCAGCCCCAGCATTTT. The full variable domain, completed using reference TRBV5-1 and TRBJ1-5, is KAGVTQTPRYLIKTRGQQVTLSCSPISGHRSVSWYQQTPGQGLQFLFEYFSETQRNKGNFPGRFSGRQFSNSRSEMNVSTLELGDSALYLCASSLGWGGSNQPQHFGDGTRLSIL.